These 15 T cell receptor beta chains were sequenced from one sample in a study of cytomegalovirus exposure and HLA in healthy donors (dated 2017 in TCRdb). Library method: the immunoSEQ multiplex PCR assay. A mixture of 60 forward primers for TCR Vbeta segments and 13 reverse primers for TCR Jbeta segments was used in the multiplex PCR. TCRdb mirrors the immuneACCESS table, restricted to in-frame sequences. Some clones are absent from its copies; in checked studies, under half trace to an unresolved V gene, and the reason for the others is unknown. The table for this sample lists more than 95,000 clones; around 78% of them were counted only once. The ten top clones hold 1.5% to 2.5% of the sample. The sample taken for sequencing was PBMCs. All receptors derive from a man aged 50 to 60 in good health and CMV-seronegative.

In nucleotides, the CDR3 is TGTGCCAGCAGCTTCCGCGGAGGGGTTCTAGCGGGGGGGCCATCCGGGTCCTACAATGAGCAGTTCTTC. It encodes CASSFRGGVLAGGPSGSYNEQFF. The V call is TRBV9, the J call TRBJ2-1, with 12 bases aligning to TRBD2. The CDR3 consists of 23 residues. The V gene end was trimmed by 4 bases and the J gene end by 1 base; junction bases not matched to a gene: 24. Per the germline V gene, CDR1 is SGDLS and CDR2 is YYNGEE.

The genes are TRBV5-1 and TRBJ1-6; TRBD1 matches 12 bases. The V gene end was trimmed by 4 bases and the J gene end by 10 bases; junction bases not matched to a gene: 6. The CDR3 totals 15 residues. CDR1 and CDR2 from the germline V gene are SGHRS and YFSETQ. The CDR3 loop reads CASSHGTGGRSPLHF. The CDR3 DNA is TGCGCCAGCAGCCACGGGACAGGGGGCAGGTCACCCCTCCACTTT. The complete variable domain, with remaining parts taken from reference TRBV5-1 and TRBJ1-6, reads KAGVTQTPRYLIKTRGQQVTLSCSPISGHRSVSWYQQTPGQGLQFLFEYFSETQRNKGNFPGRFSGRQFSNSRSEMNVSTLELGDSALYLCASSHGTGGRSPLHFGNGTRLTVT.

The chain uses TRBV30 and TRBJ1-3, with TRBD1 as a possible D gene (5 bases). Per the germline V gene, CDR1 is GTSNPN and CDR2 is SVGIG (reference sequence). V dropped 0 bases and J dropped 2 bases, with 5 bases sitting between them. CDR3 length: 13 amino acids. The CDR3 spells CAWSVRAGNTIYF. The CDR3 DNA reads TGTGCCTGGAGTGTCAGGGCTGGAAACACCATATATTTT.

This clone was detected a few times. This chain connects TRBV19 to TRBJ2-3; tentatively, D is TRBD2 (6 bases). CDR3 length equals 16 residues. V lost 9 bases and J lost 0, with 19 bases in between. Looked up from germline, CDR1 is LNHDA and CDR2 is SQIVND (reference sequence). CDR3 in amino acids: CASQDGVAGSTDTQYF. In DNA form, the CDR3 reads TGTGCCAGCCAGGACGGTGTGGCGGGGAGCACAGATACGCAGTATTTT.

V and J are TRBV9 and TRBJ1-4; no clear D gene. Germline values: CDR1 SGDLS, CDR2 YYNGEE. CDR3 length: 13 residues. The V end was cut by 5 bases, the J end by 1 base, with 6 bases between. This chain's CDR3 is CASSTGTNEKLFF. Here the CDR3 DNA reads TGTGCCAGCAGTACGGGAACTAATGAAAAACTGTTTTTT.

The chain recombines TRBV7-2 with TRBJ1-2, with D unclear. The V end lost 0 bases, the J end lost 8 bases, and 19 bases lay between the germline ends. CDR1 is SGHTA, CDR2 FQGNSA, per germline. The CDR3 runs to 16 residues. Here the CDR3 DNA reads TGTGCCAGCAGCTTAGCGCTGAGGGTCTGGGTACAGGGCTACACCTTC. Amino acid sequence: CASSLALRVWVQGYTF.

The rearrangement uses TRBV7-6 and TRBJ2-2, with 9 nucleotides matching TRBD1. V was pared by 5 bases and J by 6 bases, with 7 bases of the junction left unmatched. The CDR3 runs to 15 residues. The germline V gene has CDR1 SGHVS and CDR2 FNYEAQ. The CDR3 here is CASSQGQGGSGELFF. The CDR3 nucleotides read TGTGCCAGCAGCCAGGGACAGGGTGGATCCGGGGAGCTGTTTTTT.

J is TRBJ2-2 and V is TRBV5-1; D unresolved. This CDR3 has 13 residues. CDR1 SGHRS and CDR2 YFSETQ come from the germline V gene. Trimming pared 4 bases from V and 5 bases from J, leaving 9 bases between. CDR3 region: CASSPVMTGELFF. CDR3 in DNA: TGCGCCAGCAGCCCCGTAATGACCGGGGAGCTGTTTTTT.

CDR3 region: CAWRLGPGLYGYTF. In nucleotides, the CDR3 is TGTGCCTGGAGATTGGGGCCGGGACTCTATGGCTACACCTTC. This chain uses TRBV30 with TRBJ1-2, with D possibly TRBD1 on 5 matching bases. Trimming removed 3 bases from V and 4 bases from J, with 15 bases in between. The V gene's germline CDR1 is GTSNPN and CDR2 SVGIG (reference sequence). This CDR3 is 14 amino acids long.

V usage is TRBV18 and J usage is TRBJ2-2; no clear D. Trimming stripped 6 bases from V and 0 bases from J, with 5 bases between. Germline values: CDR1 KGHSH, CDR2 LQKENI. The CDR3 is 13 residues long. CDR3 sequence: CASSPANTGELFF. CDR3 in DNA: TGTGCCAGCTCCCCTGCGAACACCGGGGAGCTGTTTTTT. The variable domain in full, completed from reference TRBV18 and TRBJ2-2, reads NAGVMQNPRHLVRRRGQEARLRCSPMKGHSHVYWYRQLPEEGLKFMVYLQKENIIDESGMPKERFSAEFPKEGPSILRIQQVVRGDSAAYFCASSPANTGELFFGEGSRLTVL.

The chain joins TRBV5-6 to TRBJ2-2; D gene ambiguous. V was trimmed by 3 bases and J by 7 bases, leaving 10 bases between them. Germline V gives CDR1 SGHDT, CDR2 YYEEEE. The CDR3 is made up of 13 amino acids. CDR3 sequence: CASSYGDFGELFF. In DNA form, the CDR3 reads TGTGCCAGCAGCTACGGAGACTTCGGGGAGCTGTTTTTT. Together with reference TRBV5-6 and TRBJ2-2, the CDR3 gives the full variable domain: DAGVTQSPTHLIKTRGQQVTLRCSPKSGHDTVSWYQQALGQGPQFIFQYYEEEERQRGNFPDRFSGHQFPNYSSELNVNALLLGDSALYLCASSYGDFGELFFGEGSRLTVL.

This chain uses TRBV4-2 with TRBJ1-4; tentative D call: TRBD1 (5 bases). The CDR3 consists of 16 residues. Trimming shortened V by 2 bases and J by 3 bases, and 13 bases separated the two germline ends. CDR1 and CDR2 (germline): LGHNA, YNFKEQ. The CDR3 region is CASSQQVPGANEKLFF. Written as DNA, the CDR3 is TGTGCCAGCAGCCAACAGGTACCGGGGGCTAATGAAAAACTGTTTTTT.

The rearrangement joins TRBV2 to TRBJ1-1; D not resolved. This CDR3 region has 11 residues. Trimming cost V 3 bases and J 10 bases, with 9 bases left between them. From germline, CDR1 is SNHLY and CDR2 FYNNEI. The CDR3 nucleotides read TGTGCCAGCAGTGACGGGGTCGCAGCTTTCTTT. Its translation: CASSDGVAAFF.

The V and J genes are TRBV29-1 and TRBJ2-3; D possibly corresponds to TRBD1 (5 bases). The V end was cut by 4 bases, the J end by 1 base, with 12 bases between. This CDR3 contains 14 residues. Looked up from germline, CDR1 is SQVTM and CDR2 is ANQGSEA. The DNA of the CDR3 is TGCAGCGTTGCCCGTTTACAGGGCACAGATACGCAGTATTTT. This gives the protein CSVARLQGTDTQYF.

The chain couples TRBV11-2 to TRBJ2-6; 7 bases line up with TRBD1. V lost 5 bases to trimming and J lost 11 bases; unmatched junction nucleotides: 6. The CDR3 is 13 amino acids. Germline CDR1 is SGHAT and CDR2 is FQNNGV. CDR3 amino acids: CASSHGQVDVLTF. The CDR3 DNA follows: TGTGCCAGCAGCCACGGACAGGTGGACGTCCTGACTTTC.